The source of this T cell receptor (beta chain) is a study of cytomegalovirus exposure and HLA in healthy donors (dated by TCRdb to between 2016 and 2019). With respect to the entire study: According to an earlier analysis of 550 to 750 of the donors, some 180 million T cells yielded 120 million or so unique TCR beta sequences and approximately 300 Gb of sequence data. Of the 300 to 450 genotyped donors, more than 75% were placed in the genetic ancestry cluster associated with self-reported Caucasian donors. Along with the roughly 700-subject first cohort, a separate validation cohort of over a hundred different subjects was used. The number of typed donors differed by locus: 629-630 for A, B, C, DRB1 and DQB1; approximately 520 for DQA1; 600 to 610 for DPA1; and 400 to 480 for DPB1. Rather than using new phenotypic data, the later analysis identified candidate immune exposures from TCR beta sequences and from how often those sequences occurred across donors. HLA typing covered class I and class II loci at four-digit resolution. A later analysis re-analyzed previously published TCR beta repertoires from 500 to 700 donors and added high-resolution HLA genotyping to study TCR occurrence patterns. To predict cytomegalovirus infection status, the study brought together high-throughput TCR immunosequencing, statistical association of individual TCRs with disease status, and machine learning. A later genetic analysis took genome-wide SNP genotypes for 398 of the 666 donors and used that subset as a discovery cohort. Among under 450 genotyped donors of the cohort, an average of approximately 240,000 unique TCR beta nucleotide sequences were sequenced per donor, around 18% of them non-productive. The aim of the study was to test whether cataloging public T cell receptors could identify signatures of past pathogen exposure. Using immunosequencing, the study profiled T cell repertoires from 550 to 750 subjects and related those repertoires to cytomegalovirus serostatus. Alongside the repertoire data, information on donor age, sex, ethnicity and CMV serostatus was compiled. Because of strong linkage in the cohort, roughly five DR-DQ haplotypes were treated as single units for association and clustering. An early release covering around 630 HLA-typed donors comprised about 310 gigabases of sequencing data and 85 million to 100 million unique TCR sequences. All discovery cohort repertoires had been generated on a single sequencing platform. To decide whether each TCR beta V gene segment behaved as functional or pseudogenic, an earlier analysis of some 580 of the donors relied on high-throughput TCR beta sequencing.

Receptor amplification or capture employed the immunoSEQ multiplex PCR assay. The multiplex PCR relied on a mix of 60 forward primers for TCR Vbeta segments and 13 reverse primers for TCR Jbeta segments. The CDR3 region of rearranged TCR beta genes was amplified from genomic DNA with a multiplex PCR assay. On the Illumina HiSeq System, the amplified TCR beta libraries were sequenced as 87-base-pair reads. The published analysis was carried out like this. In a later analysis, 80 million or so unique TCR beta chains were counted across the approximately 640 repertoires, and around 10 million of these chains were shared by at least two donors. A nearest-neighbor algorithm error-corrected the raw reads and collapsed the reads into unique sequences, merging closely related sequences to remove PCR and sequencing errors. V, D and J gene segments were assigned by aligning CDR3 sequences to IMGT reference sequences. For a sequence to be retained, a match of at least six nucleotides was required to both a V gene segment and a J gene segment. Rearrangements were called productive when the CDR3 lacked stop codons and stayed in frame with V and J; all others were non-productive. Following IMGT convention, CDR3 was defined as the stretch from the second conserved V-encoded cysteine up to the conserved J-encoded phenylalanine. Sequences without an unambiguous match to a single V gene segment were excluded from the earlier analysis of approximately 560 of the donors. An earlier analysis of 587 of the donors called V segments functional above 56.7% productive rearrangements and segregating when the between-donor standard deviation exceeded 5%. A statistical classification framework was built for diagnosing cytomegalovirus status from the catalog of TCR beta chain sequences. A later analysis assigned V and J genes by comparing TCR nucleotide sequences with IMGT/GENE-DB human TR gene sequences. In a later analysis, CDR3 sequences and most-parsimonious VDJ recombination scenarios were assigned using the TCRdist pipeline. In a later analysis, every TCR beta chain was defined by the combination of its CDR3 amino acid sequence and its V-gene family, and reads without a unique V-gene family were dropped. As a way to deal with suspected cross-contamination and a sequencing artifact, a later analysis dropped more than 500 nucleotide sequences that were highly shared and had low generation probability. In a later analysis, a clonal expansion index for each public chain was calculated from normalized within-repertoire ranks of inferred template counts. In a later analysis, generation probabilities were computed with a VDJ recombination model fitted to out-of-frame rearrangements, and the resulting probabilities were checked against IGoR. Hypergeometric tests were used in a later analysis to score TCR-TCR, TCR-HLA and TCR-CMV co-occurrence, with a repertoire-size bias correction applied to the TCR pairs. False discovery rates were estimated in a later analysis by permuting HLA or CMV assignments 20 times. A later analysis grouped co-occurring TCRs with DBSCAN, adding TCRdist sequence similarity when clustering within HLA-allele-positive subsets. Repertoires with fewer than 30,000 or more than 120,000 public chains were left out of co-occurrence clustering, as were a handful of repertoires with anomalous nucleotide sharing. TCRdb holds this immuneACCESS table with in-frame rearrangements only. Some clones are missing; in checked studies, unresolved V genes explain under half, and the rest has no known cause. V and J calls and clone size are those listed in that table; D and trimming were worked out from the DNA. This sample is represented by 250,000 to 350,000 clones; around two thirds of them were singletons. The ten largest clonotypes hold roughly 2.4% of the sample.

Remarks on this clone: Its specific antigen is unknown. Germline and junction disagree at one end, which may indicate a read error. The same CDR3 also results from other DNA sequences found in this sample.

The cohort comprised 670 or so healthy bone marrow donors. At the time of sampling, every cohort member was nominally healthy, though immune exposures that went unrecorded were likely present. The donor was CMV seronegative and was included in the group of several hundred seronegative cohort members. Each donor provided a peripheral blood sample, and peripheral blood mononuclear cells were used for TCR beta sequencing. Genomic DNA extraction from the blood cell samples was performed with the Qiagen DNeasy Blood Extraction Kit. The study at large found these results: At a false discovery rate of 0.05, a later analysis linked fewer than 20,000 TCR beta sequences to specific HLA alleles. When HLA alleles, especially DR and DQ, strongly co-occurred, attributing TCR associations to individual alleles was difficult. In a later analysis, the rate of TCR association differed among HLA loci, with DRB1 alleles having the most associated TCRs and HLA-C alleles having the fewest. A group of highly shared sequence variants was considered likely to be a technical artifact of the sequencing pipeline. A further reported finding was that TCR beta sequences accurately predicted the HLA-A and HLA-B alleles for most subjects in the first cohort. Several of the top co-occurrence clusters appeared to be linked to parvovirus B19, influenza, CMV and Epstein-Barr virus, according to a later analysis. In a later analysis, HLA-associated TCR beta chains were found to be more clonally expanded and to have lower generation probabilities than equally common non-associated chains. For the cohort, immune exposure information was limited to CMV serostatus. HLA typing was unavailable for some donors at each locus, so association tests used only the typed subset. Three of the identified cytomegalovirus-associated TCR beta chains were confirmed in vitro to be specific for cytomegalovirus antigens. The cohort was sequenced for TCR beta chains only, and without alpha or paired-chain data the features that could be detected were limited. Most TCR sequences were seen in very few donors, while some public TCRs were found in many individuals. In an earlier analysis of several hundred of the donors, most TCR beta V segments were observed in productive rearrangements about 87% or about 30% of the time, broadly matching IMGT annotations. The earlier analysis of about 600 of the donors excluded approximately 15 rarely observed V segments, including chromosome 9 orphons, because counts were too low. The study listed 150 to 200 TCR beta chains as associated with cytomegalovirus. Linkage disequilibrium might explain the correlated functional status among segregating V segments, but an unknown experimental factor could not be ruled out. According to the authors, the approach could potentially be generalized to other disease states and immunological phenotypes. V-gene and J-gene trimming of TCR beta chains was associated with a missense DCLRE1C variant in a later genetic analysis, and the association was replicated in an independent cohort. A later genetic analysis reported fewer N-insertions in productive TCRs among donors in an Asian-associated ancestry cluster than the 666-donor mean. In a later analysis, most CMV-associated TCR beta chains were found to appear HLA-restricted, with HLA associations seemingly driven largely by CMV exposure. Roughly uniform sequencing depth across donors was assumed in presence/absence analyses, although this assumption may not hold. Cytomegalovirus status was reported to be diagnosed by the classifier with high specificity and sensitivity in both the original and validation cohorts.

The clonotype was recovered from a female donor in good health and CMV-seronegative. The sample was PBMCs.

The DNA reads as follows: TGTTCCAGCAGCTTAGACTCCACTGAAGCTTTCTTT. Translated, this is CSSSLDSTEAFF. Recombination connected TRBV7-9 to TRBJ1-1; the D gene is unclear. Sequences SEHNR (CDR1) and FQNEAQ (CDR2) are obtained from the germline V gene (reference sequence). The CDR3 measures 12 amino acids from cysteine to phenylalanine. Just CDR3 DNA is preserved here, 36 bases in frame from base 1.